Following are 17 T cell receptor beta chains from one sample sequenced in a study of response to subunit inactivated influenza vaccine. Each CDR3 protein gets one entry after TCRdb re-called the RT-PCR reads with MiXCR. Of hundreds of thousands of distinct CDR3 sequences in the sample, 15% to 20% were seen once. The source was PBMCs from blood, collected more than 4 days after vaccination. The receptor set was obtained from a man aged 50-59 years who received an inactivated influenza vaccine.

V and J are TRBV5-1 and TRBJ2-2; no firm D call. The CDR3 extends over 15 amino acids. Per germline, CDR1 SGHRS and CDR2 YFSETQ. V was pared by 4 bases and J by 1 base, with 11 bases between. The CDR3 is CASSPRLLNTGELFF. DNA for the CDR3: TGCGCCAGCAGCCCTCGACTCCTGAACACCGGGGAGCTGTTTTTT.

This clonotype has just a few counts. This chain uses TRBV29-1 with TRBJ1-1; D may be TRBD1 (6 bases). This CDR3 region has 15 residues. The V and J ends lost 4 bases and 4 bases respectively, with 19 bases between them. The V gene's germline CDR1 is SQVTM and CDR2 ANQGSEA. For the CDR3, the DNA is TGCAGCGTTGGATATGTTGGGACAACGAGCACTGAAGCTTTCTTT. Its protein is CSVGYVGTTSTEAFF. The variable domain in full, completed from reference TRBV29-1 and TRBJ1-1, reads SAVISQKPSRDICQRGTSLTIQCQVDSQVTMMFWYRQQPGQSLTLIATANQGSEATYESGFVIDKFPISRPNLTFSTLTVSNMSPEDSSIYLCSVGYVGTTSTEAFFGQGTRLTVV.

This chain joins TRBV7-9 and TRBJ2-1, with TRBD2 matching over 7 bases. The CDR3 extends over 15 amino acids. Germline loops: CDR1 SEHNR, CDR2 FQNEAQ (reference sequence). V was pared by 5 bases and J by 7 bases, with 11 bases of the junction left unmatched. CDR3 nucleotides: TGTGCCAGCAGCCGCGGGACTACCCCTAGGAATGAGCAGTTCTTC. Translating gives CASSRGTTPRNEQFF.

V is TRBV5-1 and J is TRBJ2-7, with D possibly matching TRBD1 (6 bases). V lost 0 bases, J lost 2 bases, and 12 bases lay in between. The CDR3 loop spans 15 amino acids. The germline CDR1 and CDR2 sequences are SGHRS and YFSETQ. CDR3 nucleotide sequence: TGCGCCAGCAGCTTGGCCCCAGGGGCCACCTACGAGCAGTACTTC. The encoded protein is CASSLAPGATYEQYF. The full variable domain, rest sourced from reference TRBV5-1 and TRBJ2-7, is KAGVTQTPRYLIKTRGQQVTLSCSPISGHRSVSWYQQTPGQGLQFLFEYFSETQRNKGNFPGRFSGRQFSNSRSEMNVSTLELGDSALYLCASSLAPGATYEQYFGPGTRLTVT.

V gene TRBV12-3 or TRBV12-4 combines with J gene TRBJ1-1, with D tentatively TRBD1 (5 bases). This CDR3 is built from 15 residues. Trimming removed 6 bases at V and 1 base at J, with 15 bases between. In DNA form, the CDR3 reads TGTGCCAGCAGCCTACCGGGGGGACCGAACACTGAAGCTTTCTTT. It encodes CASSLPGGPNTEAFF.

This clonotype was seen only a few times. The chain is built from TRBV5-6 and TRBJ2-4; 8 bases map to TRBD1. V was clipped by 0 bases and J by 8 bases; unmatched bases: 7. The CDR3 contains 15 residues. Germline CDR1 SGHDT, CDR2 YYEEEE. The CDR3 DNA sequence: TGTGCCAGCAGCTTGGCCCCAGGGGGCTCGGACATTCAGTACTTC. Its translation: CASSLAPGGSDIQYF.

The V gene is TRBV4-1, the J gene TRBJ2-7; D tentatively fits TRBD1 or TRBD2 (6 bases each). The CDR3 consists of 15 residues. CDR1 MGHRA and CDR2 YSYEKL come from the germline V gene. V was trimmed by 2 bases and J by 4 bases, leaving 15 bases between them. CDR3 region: CASSQLTGTGYEQYF. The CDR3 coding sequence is TGCGCCAGCAGCCAACTAACAGGGACTGGGTACGAGCAGTACTTC.

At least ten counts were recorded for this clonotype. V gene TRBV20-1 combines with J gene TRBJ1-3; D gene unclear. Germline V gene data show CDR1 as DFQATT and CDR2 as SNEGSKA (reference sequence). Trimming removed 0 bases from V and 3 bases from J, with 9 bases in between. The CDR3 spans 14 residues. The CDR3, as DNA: TGCAGTGCTAGAGATTACGGACTTGGAAACACCATATATTTT. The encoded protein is CSARDYGLGNTIYF.

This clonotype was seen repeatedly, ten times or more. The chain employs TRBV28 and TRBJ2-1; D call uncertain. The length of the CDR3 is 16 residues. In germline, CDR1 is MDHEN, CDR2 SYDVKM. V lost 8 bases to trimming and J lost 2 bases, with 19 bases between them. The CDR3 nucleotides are TGTGCCAGCTATAGAGCCACACTGCGAACCTACAATGAGCAGTTCTTC. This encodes CASYRATLRTYNEQFF.

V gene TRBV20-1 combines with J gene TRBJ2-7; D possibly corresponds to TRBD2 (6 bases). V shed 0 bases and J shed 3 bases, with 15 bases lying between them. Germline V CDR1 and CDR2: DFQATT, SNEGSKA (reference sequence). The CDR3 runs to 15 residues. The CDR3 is CSARDLQGGFYEQYF. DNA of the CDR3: TGCAGTGCTAGAGATCTCCAGGGAGGATTCTACGAGCAGTACTTC.

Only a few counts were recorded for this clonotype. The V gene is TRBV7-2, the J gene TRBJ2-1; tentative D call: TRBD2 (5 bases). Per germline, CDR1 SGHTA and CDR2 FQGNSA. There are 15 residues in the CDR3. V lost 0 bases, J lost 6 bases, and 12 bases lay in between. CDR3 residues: CASSLAIGSANEQFF. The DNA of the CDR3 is TGTGCCAGCAGCTTAGCGATAGGTAGCGCCAATGAGCAGTTCTTC.

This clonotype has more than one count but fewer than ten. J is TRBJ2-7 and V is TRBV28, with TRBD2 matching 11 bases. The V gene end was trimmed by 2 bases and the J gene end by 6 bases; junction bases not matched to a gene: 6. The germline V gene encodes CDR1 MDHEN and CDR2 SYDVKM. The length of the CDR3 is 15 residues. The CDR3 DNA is TGTGCCAGCAGTTTAGTGTCGACTAGCGGGGTCGAGCAGTACTTC. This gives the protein CASSLVSTSGVEQYF.

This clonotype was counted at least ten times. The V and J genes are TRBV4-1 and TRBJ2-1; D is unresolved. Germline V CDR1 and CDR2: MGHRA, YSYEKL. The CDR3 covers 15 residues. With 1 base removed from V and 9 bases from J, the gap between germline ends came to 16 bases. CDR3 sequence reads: CASSQGAPPILEQFF. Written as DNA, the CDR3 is TGCGCCAGCAGCCAAGGAGCCCCTCCGATTCTTGAGCAGTTCTTC.

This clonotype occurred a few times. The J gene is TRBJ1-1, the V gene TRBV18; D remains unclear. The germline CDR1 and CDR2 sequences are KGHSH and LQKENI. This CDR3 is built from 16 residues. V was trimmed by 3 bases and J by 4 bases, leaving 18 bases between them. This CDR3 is CASSPRGYSAATEAFF. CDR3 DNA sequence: TGTGCCAGCTCACCCCGCGGTTATTCCGCAGCCACTGAAGCTTTCTTT.

CDR3 DNA: TGCGCCAGCAGCCGGGACGGGGACCGCACAGATACGCAGTATTTT. Translated: CASSRDGDRTDTQYF. V and J are TRBV5-1 and TRBJ2-3; D possibly matches TRBD1 or TRBD2 (5 bases each). The CDR3 length is 15 residues. Trimming cost V 4 bases and J 1 base, with 13 bases left between them. Germline lookup yields CDR1 SGHRS and CDR2 YFSETQ. The full variable domain, in which reference TRBV5-1 and TRBJ2-3 provide the parts outside the CDR3, is KAGVTQTPRYLIKTRGQQVTLSCSPISGHRSVSWYQQTPGQGLQFLFEYFSETQRNKGNFPGRFSGRQFSNSRSEMNVSTLELGDSALYLCASSRDGDRTDTQYFGPGTRLTVL.

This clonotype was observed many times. CDR3 protein: CASSQSTRHTDTQYF. The CDR3 DNA follows: TGTGCCAGCAGTCAATCGACACGCCACACAGATACGCAGTATTTT. The J gene is TRBJ2-3, the V gene TRBV5-5; D is unresolved. CDR1 and CDR2 (germline): SGHKS, YYEKEE (reference sequence). This CDR3 spans 15 amino acids. V lost 5 bases and J 2 bases, leaving 15 bases between the germline ends.

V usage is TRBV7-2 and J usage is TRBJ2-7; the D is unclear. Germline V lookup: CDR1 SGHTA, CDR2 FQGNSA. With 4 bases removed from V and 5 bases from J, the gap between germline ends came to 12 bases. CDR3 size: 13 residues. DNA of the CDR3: TGTGCCAGCAGCTGGGCAGGATGGGACGAGCAGTACTTC. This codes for CASSWAGWDEQYF.